This TCR beta chain was identified during a study of shared clonotypes between healthy human individuals. Study-level points and caveats: Only blood was sampled; tissue repertoires likely differ.

This clone has just a few counts. Its target is not known. Between the trimmed V and J ends, which lost 7 bases and 4 bases, there was a span of 17 bases. The germline V gene encodes CDR1 LNHDA and CDR2 SQIVND (reference sequence). The CDR3 is 15 residues long. Per the original methods: ImmunoSEQ supplied junction-only sequences lacking quality scores, so filtering was different. The repertoire was sequenced with immunoSEQ multiplex PCR; TCRdb's copy has only in-frame clones and lacks some. The V and J calls and the clone size are those of that table, but D and trimming were determined from the DNA. The table has about 1.1 million clones, about 80% seen once; the top ten hold under 0.65%.

The V and J genes are TRBV19 and TRBJ1-5; D may be TRBD1 (5 bases). The sequence came from a man aged 18 to 35 in good health. Some clones in this sample may be carry-over from other donors' samples. Input material: memory CD4+ T cells from PBMCs. Subset noted: CD45RA-negative fraction. The CDR3 bases are TGTGCCAGTACCCATTGGGACCGCGGAAATCAGCCCCAGCATTTT. Protein product: CASTHWDRGNQPQHF.